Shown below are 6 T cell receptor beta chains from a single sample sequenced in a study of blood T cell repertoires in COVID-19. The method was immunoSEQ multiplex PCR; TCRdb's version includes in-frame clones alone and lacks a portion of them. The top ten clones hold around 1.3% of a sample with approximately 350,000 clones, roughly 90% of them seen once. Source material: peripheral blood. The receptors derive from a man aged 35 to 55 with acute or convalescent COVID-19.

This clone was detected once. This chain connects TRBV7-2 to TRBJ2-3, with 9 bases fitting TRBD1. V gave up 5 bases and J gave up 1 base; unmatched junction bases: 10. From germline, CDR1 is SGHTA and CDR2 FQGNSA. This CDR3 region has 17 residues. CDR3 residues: CASSQTPWDRGTDTQYF. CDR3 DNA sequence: TGTGCCAGCAGCCAAACGCCCTGGGACAGGGGCACAGATACGCAGTATTTT.

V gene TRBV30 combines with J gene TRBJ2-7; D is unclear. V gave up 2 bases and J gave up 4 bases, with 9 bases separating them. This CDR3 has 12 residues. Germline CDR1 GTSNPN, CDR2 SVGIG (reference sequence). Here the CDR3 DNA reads TGTGCCTGGAGTCGAACGGTGTACGAGCAGTACTTC. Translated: CAWSRTVYEQYF.

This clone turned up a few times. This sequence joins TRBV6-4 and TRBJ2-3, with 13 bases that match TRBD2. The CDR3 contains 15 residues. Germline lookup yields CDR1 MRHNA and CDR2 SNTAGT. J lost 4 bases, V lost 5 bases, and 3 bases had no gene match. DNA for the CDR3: TGTGCCAGCAGTCGGACTAGCGGGGGATCAGATACGCAGTATTTT. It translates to CASSRTSGGSDTQYF.

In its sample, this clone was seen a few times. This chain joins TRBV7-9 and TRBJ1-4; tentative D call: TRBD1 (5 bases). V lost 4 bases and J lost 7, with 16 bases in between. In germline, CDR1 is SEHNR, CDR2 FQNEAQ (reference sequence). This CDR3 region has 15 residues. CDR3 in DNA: TGTGCCAGCAGCTCCACCGGGAGACAGAGTGAAAAACTGTTTTTT. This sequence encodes CASSSTGRQSEKLFF.

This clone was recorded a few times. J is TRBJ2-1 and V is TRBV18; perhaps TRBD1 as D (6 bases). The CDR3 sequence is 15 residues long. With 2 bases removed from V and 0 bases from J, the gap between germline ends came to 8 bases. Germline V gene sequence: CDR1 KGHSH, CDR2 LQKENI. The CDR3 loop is CASSPSGVSYNEQFF. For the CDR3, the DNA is TGTGCCAGCTCACCATCAGGGGTCTCCTACAATGAGCAGTTCTTC.

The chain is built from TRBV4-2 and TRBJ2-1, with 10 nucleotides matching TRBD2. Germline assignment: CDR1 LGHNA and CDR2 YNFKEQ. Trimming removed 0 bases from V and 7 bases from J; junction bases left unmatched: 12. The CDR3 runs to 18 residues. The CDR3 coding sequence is TGTGCCAGCAGCCAAGAGGGAAGAGCGGGACTAGCGATGAATGAGCAGTTCTTC. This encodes CASSQEGRAGLAMNEQFF.